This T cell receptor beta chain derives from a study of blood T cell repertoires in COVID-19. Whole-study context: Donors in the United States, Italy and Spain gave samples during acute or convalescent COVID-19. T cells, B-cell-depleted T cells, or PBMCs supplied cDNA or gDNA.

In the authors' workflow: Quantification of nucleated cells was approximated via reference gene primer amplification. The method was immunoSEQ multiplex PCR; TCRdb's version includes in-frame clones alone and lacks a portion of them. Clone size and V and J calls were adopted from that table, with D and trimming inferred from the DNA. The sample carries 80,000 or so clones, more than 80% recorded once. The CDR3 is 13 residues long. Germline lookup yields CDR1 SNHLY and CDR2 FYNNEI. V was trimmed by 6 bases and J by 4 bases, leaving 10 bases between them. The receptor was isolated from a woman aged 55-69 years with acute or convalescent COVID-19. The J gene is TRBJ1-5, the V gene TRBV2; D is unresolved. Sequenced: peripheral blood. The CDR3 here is CASSEGRNQPQHF. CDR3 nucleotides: TGTGCCAGCAGCGAGGGTCGGAATCAGCCCCAGCATTTT.